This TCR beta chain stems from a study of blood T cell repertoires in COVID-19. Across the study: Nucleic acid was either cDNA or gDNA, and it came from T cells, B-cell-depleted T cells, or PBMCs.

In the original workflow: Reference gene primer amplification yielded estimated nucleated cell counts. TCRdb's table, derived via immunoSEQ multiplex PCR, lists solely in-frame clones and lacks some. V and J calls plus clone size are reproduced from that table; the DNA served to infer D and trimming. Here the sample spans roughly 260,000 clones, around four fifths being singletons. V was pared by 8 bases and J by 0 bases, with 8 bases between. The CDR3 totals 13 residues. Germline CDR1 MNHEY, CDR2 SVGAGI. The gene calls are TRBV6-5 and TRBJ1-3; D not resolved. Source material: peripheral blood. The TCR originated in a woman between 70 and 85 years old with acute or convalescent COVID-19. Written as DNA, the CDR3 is TGTGCCAGCGGTCTAAGCTCTGGAAACACCATATATTTT. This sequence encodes CASGLSSGNTIYF.